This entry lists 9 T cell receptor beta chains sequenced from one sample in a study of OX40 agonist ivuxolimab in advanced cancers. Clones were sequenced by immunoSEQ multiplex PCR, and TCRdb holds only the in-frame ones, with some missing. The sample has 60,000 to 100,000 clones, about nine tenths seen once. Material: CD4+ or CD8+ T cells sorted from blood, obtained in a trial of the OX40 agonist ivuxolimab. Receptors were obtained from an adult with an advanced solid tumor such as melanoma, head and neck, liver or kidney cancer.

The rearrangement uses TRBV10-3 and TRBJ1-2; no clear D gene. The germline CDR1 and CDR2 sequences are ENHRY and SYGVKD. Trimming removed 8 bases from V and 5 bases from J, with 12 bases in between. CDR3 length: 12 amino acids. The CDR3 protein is CAISPDDYGYTF. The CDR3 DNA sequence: TGTGCCATCTCCCCGGACGATTATGGCTACACCTTC.

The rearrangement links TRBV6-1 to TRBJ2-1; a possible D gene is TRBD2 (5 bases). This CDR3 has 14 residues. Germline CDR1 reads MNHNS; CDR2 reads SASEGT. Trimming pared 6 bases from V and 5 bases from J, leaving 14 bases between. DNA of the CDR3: TGTGCCAGCAGAGGAGGAGTTTCGAACAATGAGCAGTTCTTC. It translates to CASRGGVSNNEQFF.

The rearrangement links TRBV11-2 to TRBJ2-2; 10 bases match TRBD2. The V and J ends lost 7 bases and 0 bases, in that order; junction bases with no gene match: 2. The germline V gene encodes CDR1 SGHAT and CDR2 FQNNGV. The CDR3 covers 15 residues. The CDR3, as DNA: TGTGCCAGCACCACTAGCGGGGCGAACACCGGGGAGCTGTTTTTT. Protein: CASTTSGANTGELFF.

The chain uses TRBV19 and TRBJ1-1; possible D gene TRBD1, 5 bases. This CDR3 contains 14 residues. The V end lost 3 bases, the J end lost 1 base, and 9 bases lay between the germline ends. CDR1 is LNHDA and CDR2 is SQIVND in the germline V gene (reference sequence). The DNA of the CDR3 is TGTGCCAGTAGTATTGGGACGGCGAACACTGAAGCTTTCTTT. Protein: CASSIGTANTEAFF. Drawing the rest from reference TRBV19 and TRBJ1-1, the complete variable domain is DGGITQSPKYLFRKEGQNVTLSCEQNLNHDAMYWYRQDPGQGLRLIYYSQIVNDFQKGDIAEGYSVSREKKESFPLTVTSAQKNPTAFYLCASSIGTANTEAFFGQGTRLTVV.

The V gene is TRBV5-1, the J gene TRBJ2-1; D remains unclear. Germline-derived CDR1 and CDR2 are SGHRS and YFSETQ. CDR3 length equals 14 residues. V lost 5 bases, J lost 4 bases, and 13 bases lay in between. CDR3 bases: TGCGCCAGCAGTCCCCCCGGCAGTTACAATGAGCAGTTCTTC. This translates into CASSPPGSYNEQFF.

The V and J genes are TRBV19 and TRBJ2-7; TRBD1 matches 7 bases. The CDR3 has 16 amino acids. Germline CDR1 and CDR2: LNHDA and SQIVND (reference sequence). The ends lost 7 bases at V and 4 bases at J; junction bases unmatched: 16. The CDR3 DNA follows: TGTGCCAGTATTGGGACGGGACAGAGAGGGGTGTACGAGCAGTACTTC. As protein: CASIGTGQRGVYEQYF.

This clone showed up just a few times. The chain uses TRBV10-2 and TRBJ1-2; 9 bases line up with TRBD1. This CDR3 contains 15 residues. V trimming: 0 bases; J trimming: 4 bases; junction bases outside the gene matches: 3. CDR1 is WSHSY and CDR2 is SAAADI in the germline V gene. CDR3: CASSESPGQGYGYTF. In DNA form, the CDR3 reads TGCGCCAGCAGTGAGTCCCCGGGACAGGGCTATGGCTACACCTTC.

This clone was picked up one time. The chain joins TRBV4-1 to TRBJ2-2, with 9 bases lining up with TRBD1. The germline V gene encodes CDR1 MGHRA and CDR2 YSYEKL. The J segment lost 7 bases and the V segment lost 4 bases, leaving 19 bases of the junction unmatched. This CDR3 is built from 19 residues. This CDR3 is CASSLPLGNRGRLGGELFF. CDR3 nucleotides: TGCGCCAGCAGCCTACCTCTAGGAAACAGGGGGCGCTTGGGCGGGGAGCTGTTTTTT.

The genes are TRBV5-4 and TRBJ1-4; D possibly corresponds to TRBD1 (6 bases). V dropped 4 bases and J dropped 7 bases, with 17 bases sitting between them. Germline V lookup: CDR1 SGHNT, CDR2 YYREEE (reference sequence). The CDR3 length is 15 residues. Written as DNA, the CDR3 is TGTGCCAGCAGCCAACCGGGACAAAACCGTGAAAAACTGTTTTTT. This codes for CASSQPGQNREKLFF.